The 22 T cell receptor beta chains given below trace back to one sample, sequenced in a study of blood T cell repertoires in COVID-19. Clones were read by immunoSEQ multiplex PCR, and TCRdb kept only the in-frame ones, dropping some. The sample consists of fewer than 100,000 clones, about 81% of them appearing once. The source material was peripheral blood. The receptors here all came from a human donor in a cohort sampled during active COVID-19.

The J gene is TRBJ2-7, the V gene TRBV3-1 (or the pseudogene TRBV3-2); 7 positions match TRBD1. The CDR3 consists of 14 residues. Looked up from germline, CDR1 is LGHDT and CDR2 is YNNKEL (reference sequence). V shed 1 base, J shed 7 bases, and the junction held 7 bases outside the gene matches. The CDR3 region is CASSQGTGLEEQYF. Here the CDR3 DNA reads TGTGCCAGCAGCCAAGGGACAGGCCTTGAGGAGCAGTACTTC.

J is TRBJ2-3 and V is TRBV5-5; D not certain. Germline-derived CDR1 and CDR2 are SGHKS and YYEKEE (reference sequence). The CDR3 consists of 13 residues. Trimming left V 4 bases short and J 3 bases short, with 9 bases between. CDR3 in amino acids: CASSELVTDTQYF. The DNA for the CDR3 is TGTGCCAGCAGCGAGTTGGTTACAGATACGCAGTATTTT.

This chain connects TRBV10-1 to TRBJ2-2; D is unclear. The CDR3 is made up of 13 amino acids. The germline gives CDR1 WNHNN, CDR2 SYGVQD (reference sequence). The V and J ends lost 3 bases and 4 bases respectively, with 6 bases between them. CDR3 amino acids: CASSDSVTGELFF. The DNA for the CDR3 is TGCGCCAGCAGTGACAGCGTCACCGGGGAGCTGTTTTTT.

The DNA of the CDR3 is TGTGCCAGCAGTGCCCCTCCGGGACAGGGTGAAGCTTTCTTT. Translated, it gives CASSAPPGQGEAFF. The chain has TRBV25-1 and TRBJ1-1, with TRBD1 identical over 9 bases. This CDR3 comprises 14 residues. The germline V gene encodes CDR1 MGHDK and CDR2 SYGVNS. J was trimmed by 7 bases and V by 4 bases; bases with no gene match: 7.

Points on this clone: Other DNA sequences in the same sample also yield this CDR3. The CDR3 loop reads CASSPGQGGGYEQYF. Written as DNA, the CDR3 is TGTGCCAGTAGTCCCGGACAGGGAGGTGGCTACGAGCAGTACTTC. The chain combines TRBV19 with TRBJ2-7, with 8 positions matching TRBD1. Germline CDR1 and CDR2: LNHDA and SQIVND (reference sequence). Losses at the gene ends were 5 bases for V and 3 bases for J; bases not matched to a gene: 9. The CDR3 sequence is 15 residues long.

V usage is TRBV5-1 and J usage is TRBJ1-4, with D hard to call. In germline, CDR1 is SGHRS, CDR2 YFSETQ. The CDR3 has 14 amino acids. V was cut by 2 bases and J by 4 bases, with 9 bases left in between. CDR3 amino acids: CASSLSGLNEKLFF. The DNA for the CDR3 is TGCGCCAGCAGCTTATCAGGCCTTAATGAAAAACTGTTTTTT.

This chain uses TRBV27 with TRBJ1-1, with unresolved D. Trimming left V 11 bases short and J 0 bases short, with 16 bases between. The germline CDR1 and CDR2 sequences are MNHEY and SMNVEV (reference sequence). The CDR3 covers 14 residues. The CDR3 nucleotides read TGTGCCTCTAGACCGTCCAACATGAACACTGAAGCTTTCTTT. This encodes CASRPSNMNTEAFF.

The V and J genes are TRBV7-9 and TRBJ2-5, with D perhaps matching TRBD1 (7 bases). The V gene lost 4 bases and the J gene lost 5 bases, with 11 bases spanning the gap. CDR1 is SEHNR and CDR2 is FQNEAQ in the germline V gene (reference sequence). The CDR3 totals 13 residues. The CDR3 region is CASSSQGGETQYF. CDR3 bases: TGTGCCAGCAGCTCCCAGGGGGGTGAGACCCAGTACTTC.

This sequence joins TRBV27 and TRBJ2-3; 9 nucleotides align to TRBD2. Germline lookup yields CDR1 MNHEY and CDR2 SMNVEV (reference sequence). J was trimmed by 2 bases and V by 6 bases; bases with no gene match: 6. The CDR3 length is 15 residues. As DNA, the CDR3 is TGTGCCAGCAGCTCAGCGGGGGGCTACACAGATACGCAGTATTTT. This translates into CASSSAGGYTDTQYF.

The CDR3 loop reads CASTGSSGAGNTIYF. DNA for the CDR3: TGTGCCAGTACTGGTAGTTCGGGGGCTGGAAACACCATATATTTT. The gene calls are TRBV2 and TRBJ1-3, with D possibly being TRBD1 (5 bases). The CDR3 has 15 residues. V was cut by 9 bases and J by 2 bases, with 17 bases left in between. In germline, CDR1 is SNHLY, CDR2 FYNNEI.

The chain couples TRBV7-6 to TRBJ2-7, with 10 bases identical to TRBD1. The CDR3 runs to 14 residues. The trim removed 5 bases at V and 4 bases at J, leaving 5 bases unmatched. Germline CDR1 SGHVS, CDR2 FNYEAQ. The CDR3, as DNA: TGTGCCAGCAGCCTCCGACAGGGGGCTTACGAGCAGTACTTC. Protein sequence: CASSLRQGAYEQYF.

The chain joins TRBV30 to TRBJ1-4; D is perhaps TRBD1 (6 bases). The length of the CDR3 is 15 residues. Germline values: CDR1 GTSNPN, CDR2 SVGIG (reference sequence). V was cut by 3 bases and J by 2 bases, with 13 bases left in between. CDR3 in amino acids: CAWRFRDTTNEKLFF. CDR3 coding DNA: TGTGCCTGGAGGTTTAGGGACACTACTAATGAAAAACTGTTTTTT. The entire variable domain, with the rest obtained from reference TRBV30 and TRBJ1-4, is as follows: SQTIHQWPATLVQPVGSPLSLECTVEGTSNPNLYWYRQAAGRGLQLLFYSVGIGQISSEVPQNLSASRPQDRQFILSSKKLLLSDSGFYLCAWRFRDTTNEKLFFGSGTQLSVL.

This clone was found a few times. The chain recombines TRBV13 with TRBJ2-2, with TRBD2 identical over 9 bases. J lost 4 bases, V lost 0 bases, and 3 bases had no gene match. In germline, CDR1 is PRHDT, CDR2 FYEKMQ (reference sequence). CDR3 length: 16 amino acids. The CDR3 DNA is TGTGCCAGCAGCTTAGGAGCTAGCGGGGTCACCGGGGAGCTGTTTTTT. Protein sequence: CASSLGASGVTGELFF. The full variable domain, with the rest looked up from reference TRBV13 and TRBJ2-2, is AAGVIQSPRHLIKEKRETATLKCYPIPRHDTVYWYQQGPGQDPQFLISFYEKMQSDKGSIPDRFSAQQFSDYHSELNMSSLELGDSALYFCASSLGASGVTGELFFGEGSRLTVL.

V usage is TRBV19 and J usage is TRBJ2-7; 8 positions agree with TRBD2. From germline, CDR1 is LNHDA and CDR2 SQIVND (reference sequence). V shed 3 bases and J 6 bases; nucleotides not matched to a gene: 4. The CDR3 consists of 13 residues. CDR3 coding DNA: TGTGCCAGTAGTATCGGCGGGGGGTTCGAGCAGTACTTC. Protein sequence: CASSIGGGFEQYF.

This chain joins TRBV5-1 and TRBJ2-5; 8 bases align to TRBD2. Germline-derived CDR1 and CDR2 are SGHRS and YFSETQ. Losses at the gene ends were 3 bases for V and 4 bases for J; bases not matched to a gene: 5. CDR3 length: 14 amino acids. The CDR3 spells CASSSGGAGETQYF. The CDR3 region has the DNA TGCGCCAGCAGCTCCGGGGGGGCCGGAGAGACCCAGTACTTC. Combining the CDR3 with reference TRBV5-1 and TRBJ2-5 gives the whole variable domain KAGVTQTPRYLIKTRGQQVTLSCSPISGHRSVSWYQQTPGQGLQFLFEYFSETQRNKGNFPGRFSGRQFSNSRSEMNVSTLELGDSALYLCASSSGGAGETQYFGPGTRLLVL.

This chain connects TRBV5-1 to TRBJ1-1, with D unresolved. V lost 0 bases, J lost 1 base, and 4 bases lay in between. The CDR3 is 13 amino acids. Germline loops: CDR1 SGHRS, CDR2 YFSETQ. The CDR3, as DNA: TGCGCCAGCAGCTTGGAGAGGAACACTGAAGCTTTCTTT. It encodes CASSLERNTEAFF.

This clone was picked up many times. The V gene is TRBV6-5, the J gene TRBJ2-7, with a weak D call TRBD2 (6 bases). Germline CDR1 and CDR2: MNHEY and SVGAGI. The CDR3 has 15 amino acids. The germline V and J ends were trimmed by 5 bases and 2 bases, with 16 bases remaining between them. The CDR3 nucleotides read TGTGCCAGCAGTACCGGGGGATTGCCCGCCTACGAGCAGTACTTC. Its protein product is CASSTGGLPAYEQYF.

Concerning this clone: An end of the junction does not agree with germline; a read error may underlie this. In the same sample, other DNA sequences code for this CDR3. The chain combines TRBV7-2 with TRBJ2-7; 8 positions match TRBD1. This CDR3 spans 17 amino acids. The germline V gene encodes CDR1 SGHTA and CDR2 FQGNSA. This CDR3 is CASSDTLTGVPPYEQYF. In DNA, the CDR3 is TGTGCCAGCAGCGATACCCTGACAGGGGTCCCCCCTTACGAGCAGTATTTC.

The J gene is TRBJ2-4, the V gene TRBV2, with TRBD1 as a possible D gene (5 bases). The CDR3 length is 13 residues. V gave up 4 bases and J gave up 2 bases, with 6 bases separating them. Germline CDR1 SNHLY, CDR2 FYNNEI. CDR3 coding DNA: TGTGCCAGCAGTGCAGGGCCCAAAAACATTCAGTACTTC. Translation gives CASSAGPKNIQYF.

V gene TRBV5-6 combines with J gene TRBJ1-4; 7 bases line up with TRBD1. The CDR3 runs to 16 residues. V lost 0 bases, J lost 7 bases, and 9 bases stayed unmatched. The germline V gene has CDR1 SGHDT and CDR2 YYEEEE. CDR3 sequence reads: CASSLGTAGGTEKLFF. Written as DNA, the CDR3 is TGTGCCAGCAGCTTGGGTACGGCAGGGGGTACTGAAAAACTGTTTTTT.

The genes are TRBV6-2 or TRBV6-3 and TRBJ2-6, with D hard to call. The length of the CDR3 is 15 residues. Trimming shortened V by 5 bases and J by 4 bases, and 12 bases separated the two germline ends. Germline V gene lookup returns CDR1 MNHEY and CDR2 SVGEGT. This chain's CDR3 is CASSHAGYGANVLTF. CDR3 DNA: TGTGCCAGCAGTCACGCAGGTTACGGGGCCAACGTCCTGACTTTC.

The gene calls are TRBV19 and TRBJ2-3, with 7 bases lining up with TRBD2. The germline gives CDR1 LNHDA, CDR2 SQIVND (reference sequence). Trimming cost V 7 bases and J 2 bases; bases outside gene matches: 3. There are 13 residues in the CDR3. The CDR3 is CASTGGNTDTQYF. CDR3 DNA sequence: TGTGCCAGTACGGGGGGTAACACAGATACGCAGTATTTT.